The T cell receptor beta chain described here comes from a study of beta chain features in type 1 diabetes. Study background: The examined sorted cells totaled approximately 110 million across samples. Whole-study results and caveats: More deletions and fewer insertions at VDJ junctions were seen in type 1 diabetes patients. The question of HLA type influencing TCRB rearrangement was one that remained unresolved here. Moderate yet significant TCRB CDR3 shortening was seen in Type 1 diabetes patients in all four CD4+ subsets. Within the patient group, naive, central memory and Treg TCRB repertoires appeared more similar to each other than within healthy donors.

The entirety of the isolated RNA underwent reverse transcription, so expressed TCRB transcripts were sequenced. Clones were sequenced by immunoSEQ multiplex PCR, and TCRdb holds only the in-frame ones, with some missing. This sample yields approximately 730,000 clones, of which over 10% are seen a single time; 0.02% to 0.025% belongs to the top ten. With regard to this clone: Its specificity is unknown.

The CDR3 is made up of 13 amino acids. Germline CDR1 reads SGHTA; CDR2 reads FQGTGA. Trimming stripped 4 bases from V and 1 base from J, with 7 bases between. The sequence derives from a man aged 18-30 years with type 1 diabetes. The rearrangement uses TRBV7-3 and TRBJ1-1; D gene unclear. Sequencing was performed on naive CD4+ T cells from blood. The CDR3 DNA reads as TGTGCCAGCAGCTCCCAACCGAACACTGAAGCTTTCTTT. Its translation: CASSSQPNTEAFF.